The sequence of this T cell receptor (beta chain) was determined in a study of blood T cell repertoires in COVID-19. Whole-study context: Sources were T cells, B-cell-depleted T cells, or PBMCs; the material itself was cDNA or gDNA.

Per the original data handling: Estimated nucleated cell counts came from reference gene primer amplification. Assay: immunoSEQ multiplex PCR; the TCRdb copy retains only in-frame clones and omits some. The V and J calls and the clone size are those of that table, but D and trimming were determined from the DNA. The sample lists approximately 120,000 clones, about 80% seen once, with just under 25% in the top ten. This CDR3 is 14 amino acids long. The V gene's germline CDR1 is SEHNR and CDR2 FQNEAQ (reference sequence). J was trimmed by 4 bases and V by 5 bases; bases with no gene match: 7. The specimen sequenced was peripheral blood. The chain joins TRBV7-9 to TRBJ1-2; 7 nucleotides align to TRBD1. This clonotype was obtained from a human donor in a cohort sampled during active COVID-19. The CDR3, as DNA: TGTGCCAGCAGCCCGGGGACAGAACCCTATGGCTACACCTTC. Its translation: CASSPGTEPYGYTF.